One and the same sample provided the 19 T cell receptor beta chains below, sequenced in a study of CD8+CD57+ T cells in acquired aplastic anemia. Those patients picked for sequencing had displayed CD8+CD57+ cell expansion on flow cytometry. It was genomic DNA that served as the template for profiling TCR beta VDJ and CDR3. MiXCR was run by TCRdb on the reads, yielding one entry per CDR3 protein. Of over 150,000 distinct CDR3 sequences in the sample, approximately 52% were seen once. Sequencing input: sorted CD4+, CD8+, or CD8+CD57+ T cells (not recorded which) from PBMCs. Receptor source: a human donor with aplastic anemia.

The chain uses TRBV29-1 and TRBJ1-6; D gene ambiguous. Trimming took 6 bases from V and 8 from J, leaving 14 bases between them. This CDR3 contains 13 residues. Germline CDR1 reads SQVTM; CDR2 reads ANQGSEA. The CDR3 DNA is TGCAGCGTGAGGCGTGCTTGGGATTCACCCCTCCACTTT. It is translated as CSVRRAWDSPLHF. Based on the CDR3 plus reference TRBV29-1 and TRBJ1-6, the full variable domain is SAVISQKPSRDICQRGTSLTIQCQVDSQVTMMFWYRQQPGQSLTLIATANQGSEATYESGFVIDKFPISRPNLTFSTLTVSNMSPEDSSIYLCSVRRAWDSPLHFGNGTRLTVT.

The chain uses TRBV5-8 and TRBJ2-2, with 13 bases identical to TRBD2. Unmatched junction bases numbered 6, after V lost 4 bases and J lost 6 bases. Germline V gives CDR1 SGHTS, CDR2 YDEGEE. CDR3 length: 16 residues. CDR3 in DNA: TGTGCCAGCAGCCCTACTAGCGGGGGGGCCTCCGGGGAGCTGTTTTTT. Protein: CASSPTSGGASGELFF.

The V gene is TRBV2, the J gene TRBJ1-4; 7 bases map to TRBD1. The CDR3 runs 13 residues. Trimming at V came to 7 bases and at J to 5 bases, leaving 4 bases not matched to a gene. In germline, CDR1 is SNHLY, CDR2 FYNNEI. Here the CDR3 DNA reads TGTGCCAGCACGGGACAGAACAATGAAAAACTGTTTTTT. Its translation: CASTGQNNEKLFF.

There are a few counts of this clonotype. The CDR3 loop is CASSVSGGGTQYF. Written as DNA, the CDR3 is TGTGCCAGCAGCGTTAGCGGGGGGGGGACCCAGTACTTC. The V gene is TRBV9, the J gene TRBJ2-5, with 11 bases matching TRBD2. The CDR3 length is 13 residues. Germline CDR1 and CDR2: SGDLS and YYNGEE. The junction had 1 base not matched to a gene; V was cut back by 2 bases and J by 7 bases.

In the case of this clonotype: The CDR3 ends on some other residue instead of the conserved phenylalanine or tryptophan, so this is likely a read error. J is TRBJ2-7 and V is TRBV6-1; 9 nucleotides line up with TRBD1. The V segment lost 6 bases and the J segment 7 bases; nucleotides outside the gene matches: 13. The CDR3 consists of 15 residues. Germline CDR1 is MNHNS and CDR2 is SASEGT. As DNA, the CDR3 is TGTGCCAGCAGCGGGGGACAGGGTACCTCCTGGGAGCAGTACCTC. This encodes CASSGGQGTSWEQYL.

This clonotype appeared many times. The V gene is TRBV3-1, the J gene TRBJ2-2, with D maybe TRBD1 (5 bases). Trimming stripped 1 base from V and 6 bases from J, with 9 bases between. Germline values: CDR1 LGHDT, CDR2 YNNKEL (reference sequence). The CDR3 is made up of 14 amino acids. In DNA, the CDR3 is TGTGCCAGCAGCCAAGTGCAAGGGGCCGGGGAGCTGTTTTTT. It translates to CASSQVQGAGELFF.

This clonotype was seen ten or more times. V is TRBV6-1 and J is TRBJ1-2; no clear D gene. V shed 10 bases and J shed 8 bases, with 20 bases lying between them. Germline V gene lookup returns CDR1 MNHNS and CDR2 SASEGT. The CDR3 is 13 residues long. The CDR3 coding sequence is TGTGCCATCCTGGATCCTGTGTCCGCGGGCTACACCTTC. This encodes CAILDPVSAGYTF.

The V call is TRBV10-2, the J call TRBJ2-1; 13 bases fit TRBD2. Germline trimming cut 4 bases from V and 0 bases from J; bases unmatched to any gene: 6. The V gene's germline CDR1 is WSHSY and CDR2 SAAADI. There are 18 residues in the CDR3. CDR3 in DNA: TGCGCCAGCAGTGCCCGGACTAGCGGGGGTACCTCCTACAATGAGCAGTTCTTC. It is translated as CASSARTSGGTSYNEQFF.

This clonotype was counted at least ten times. The junction departs from germline at one end; a sequencing error may be responsible. The V and J genes are TRBV20-1 and TRBJ2-5; TRBD2 aligns across 13 bases. CDR1 is DFQATT and CDR2 is SNEGSKA in the germline V gene (reference sequence). The CDR3 consists of 14 residues. The CDR3 here is CSARLAGGQETRYF. The CDR3 nucleotides read TGCAGTGCGAGACTAGCGGGGGGACAAGAGACCCGGTACTTC.

This clonotype was observed at least ten times. The genes are TRBV5-1 and TRBJ2-2; tentatively, D is TRBD2 (6 bases). The CDR3 runs 14 residues. Germline V gene sequence: CDR1 SGHRS, CDR2 YFSETQ. V lost 6 bases, J lost 6 bases, and 15 bases lay in between. The CDR3 DNA sequence: TGCGCCAGCACCCTTACTCGGGGGTCCGGGGAGCTGTTTTTT. Residues: CASTLTRGSGELFF.

To note about this clonotype: A much larger clone lies a single base off, so this may be a read error. The rearrangement uses TRBV9 and TRBJ2-1, with D tentatively TRBD2 (6 bases). CDR3 length: 14 amino acids. Germline loops: CDR1 SGDLS, CDR2 YYNGEE. The CDR3 loop is CAGSLEAGWYEQFF. The CDR3 DNA reads TGTGCCGGCAGCCTAGAAGCGGGCTGGTATGAGCAGTTCTTC. The whole variable domain, filled in from reference TRBV9 and TRBJ2-1, reads DSGVTQTPKHLITATGQRVTLRCSPRSGDLSVYWYQQSLDQGLQFLIQYYNGEERAKGNILERFSAQQFPDLHSELNLSSLELGDSALYFCAGSLEAGWYEQFFGPGTRLTVL.

This rearrangement joins TRBV10-3 to TRBJ2-1, with D possibly TRBD2 on 5 matching bases. Between the trimmed V and J ends, which lost 3 bases and 8 bases, there was a span of 11 bases. The germline V gene encodes CDR1 ENHRY and CDR2 SYGVKD. This CDR3 is built from 13 residues. The CDR3 DNA is TGTGCCATCAGTGAAACCGGGGAGTATGAGCAGTTCTTC. This translates into CAISETGEYEQFF.

The chain carries TRBV24-1 and TRBJ2-3; the D gene is possibly TRBD1 (6 bases). Trimming removed 4 bases from V and 1 base from J, with 8 bases in between. From germline, CDR1 is KGHDR and CDR2 SFDVKD. This CDR3 has 14 residues. The CDR3 DNA is TGTGCCACCAGTGAACAGGGCCGCACAGATACGCAGTATTTT. It encodes CATSEQGRTDTQYF.

This clonotype showed up many times. The V and J genes are TRBV20-1 and TRBJ2-5, with D unclear. V was pared by 0 bases and J by 2 bases, with 10 bases between. Germline assignment: CDR1 DFQATT and CDR2 SNEGSKA (reference sequence). The CDR3 totals 14 residues. CDR3 loop: CSARDGSGQETQYF. CDR3 DNA sequence: TGCAGTGCTAGAGATGGGTCAGGTCAAGAGACCCAGTACTTC.

This clonotype was counted many times. This rearrangement joins TRBV7-9 to TRBJ1-6; no definite D call. Trimming removed 2 bases at V and 10 bases at J, with 12 bases between. Germline CDR1 SEHNR, CDR2 FQNEAQ (reference sequence). This CDR3 is 14 amino acids long. The CDR3 sequence is CASSLSGLGSPLHF. CDR3 DNA sequence: TGTGCCAGCAGCTTAAGCGGTTTGGGATCACCCCTCCACTTT.

This clonotype was picked up many times. The chain has TRBV4-1 and TRBJ2-2; D gene unclear. The CDR3 is made up of 15 amino acids. Looked up from germline, CDR1 is MGHRA and CDR2 is YSYEKL. Between the trimmed V and J ends, which lost 0 bases and 7 bases, there was a span of 12 bases. The DNA of the CDR3 is TGCGCCAGCAGCCAAGATAGAAGGGCGGACGGGGAGCTGTTTTTT. It translates to CASSQDRRADGELFF.

V gene TRBV2 combines with J gene TRBJ2-3; D gene uncertain. This CDR3 spans 12 amino acids. Between the trimmed V and J ends, which lost 6 bases and 10 bases, there was a span of 14 bases. Germline-derived CDR1 and CDR2 are SNHLY and FYNNEI. The CDR3 DNA follows: TGTGCCAGCAGCGTCCACGTCCAGGCGCAGTATTTT. This translates into CASSVHVQAQYF. Drawing the rest from reference TRBV2 and TRBJ2-3, the complete variable domain is EPEVTQTPSHQVTQMGQEVILRCVPISNHLYFYWYRQILGQKVEFLVSFYNNEISEKSEIFDDQFSVERPDGSNFTLKIRSTKLEDSAMYFCASSVHVQAQYFGPGTRLTVL.

The chain uses TRBV20-1 and TRBJ2-7; no clear D. The CDR3 covers 13 residues. Germline V gene lookup returns CDR1 DFQATT and CDR2 SNEGSKA (reference sequence). V lost 6 bases, J lost 5 bases, and 17 bases lay in between. As DNA, the CDR3 is TGCAGTGCCCACCCACCGCGGCCTGACGAGCAGTACTTC. Translation: CSAHPPRPDEQYF.

In its sample, this clonotype was seen many times. The gene calls are TRBV7-8 and TRBJ2-5, with D perhaps matching TRBD1 (6 bases). This CDR3 contains 13 residues. Trimming took 1 base from V and 5 from J, leaving 8 bases between them. Germline-derived CDR1 and CDR2 are SGHVS and FQNEAQ. CDR3 DNA: TGTGCCAGCAGCTTAGGCCAGGGGGAGACCCAGTACTTC. Its protein is CASSLGQGETQYF.